Following are 20 T cell receptor beta chains from one sample sequenced in a study of shared clonotypes between healthy human individuals. Sequencing used immunoSEQ multiplex PCR; TCRdb keeps in-frame clones, though not all of them. The sample holds roughly 2.5 million clones, 85% to 95% seen once. The sample consisted of naive CD4+ T cells sorted from blood. The sample's subset: CD45RA+ positively selected. These receptors came from a man younger than 30 in good health.

The chain has TRBV7-9 and TRBJ1-4; D is unresolved. Deletions cut 0 bases from V and 0 bases from J, with 8 bases between. The germline V gene encodes CDR1 SEHNR and CDR2 FQNEAQ (reference sequence). The CDR3 runs to 16 residues. This CDR3 reads CASSLAEVATNEKLFF. CDR3 in DNA: TGTGCCAGCAGCTTAGCGGAGGTGGCAACTAATGAAAAACTGTTTTTT.

The table lists this clone with a count of one. The chain combines TRBV9 with TRBJ1-1, with TRBD1 as a possible D gene (6 bases). The V gene's germline CDR1 is SGDLS and CDR2 YYNGEE. There are 15 residues in the CDR3. The V gene lost 4 bases and the J gene lost 1 base, with 14 bases spanning the gap. The CDR3 protein is CASSPGGRGNTEAFF. The CDR3 DNA is TGTGCCAGCAGCCCTGGGGGCCGGGGGAACACTGAAGCTTTCTTT.

V gene TRBV10-3 combines with J gene TRBJ2-3, with 9 nucleotides matching TRBD2. From germline, CDR1 is ENHRY and CDR2 SYGVKD. V was clipped by 8 bases and J by 1 base; unmatched bases: 7. The CDR3 totals 15 residues. The CDR3 bases are TGTGCCATCGGTAGCGGGAGTATTGGCACAGATACGCAGTATTTT. The encoded protein is CAIGSGSIGTDTQYF.

This clone appeared a single time. Here the CDR3 DNA reads TGTGCCAGCAGCTTAGAACAGGGGTTGGGTGTGAGCTCCTACGAGCAGTACTTC. Its translation is CASSLEQGLGVSSYEQYF. This sequence joins TRBV11-2 and TRBJ2-7; 7 nucleotides line up with TRBD1. The ends lost 0 bases at V and 0 bases at J; junction bases unmatched: 11. This CDR3 has 18 residues. Germline loops: CDR1 SGHAT, CDR2 FQNNGV.

This chain uses TRBV5-1 with TRBJ2-3, with TRBD2 matching over 10 bases. Germline V CDR1 and CDR2: SGHRS, YFSETQ. After removal of 2 bases from V and 5 bases from J, the junction contained 5 bases not matched to a gene. The length of the CDR3 is 15 residues. CDR3: CASSLAGGPEDTQYF. CDR3 nucleotides: TGCGCCAGCAGCTTAGCGGGAGGGCCCGAAGATACGCAGTATTTT. The variable domain in full, completed from reference TRBV5-1 and TRBJ2-3, reads KAGVTQTPRYLIKTRGQQVTLSCSPISGHRSVSWYQQTPGQGLQFLFEYFSETQRNKGNFPGRFSGRQFSNSRSEMNVSTLELGDSALYLCASSLAGGPEDTQYFGPGTRLTVL.

The rearrangement joins TRBV20-1 to TRBJ1-1; no clear D gene. The CDR3 runs to 11 residues. Trimming took 6 bases from V and 10 from J, leaving 15 bases between them. CDR1 and CDR2 from the germline V gene are DFQATT and SNEGSKA (reference sequence). Here the CDR3 reads CSAYFRQAAFF. The CDR3 nucleotides read TGCAGTGCCTACTTCCGACAAGCAGCTTTCTTT.

This clone was counted a single time. This sequence joins TRBV2 and TRBJ2-1, with D perhaps matching TRBD2 (6 bases). This CDR3 has 20 amino acids. Germline V CDR1 and CDR2: SNHLY, FYNNEI. Trimming shortened V by 3 bases and J by 1 base, and 25 bases separated the two germline ends. CDR3 sequence: CASSEGVSGKASFSYNEQFF. In nucleotides, the CDR3 is TGTGCCAGCAGTGAGGGGGTTAGCGGCAAGGCCAGTTTTTCCTACAATGAGCAGTTCTTC.

This clone was found once. The J gene is TRBJ1-2, the V gene TRBV19, with no clear D. The ends were cut back, 6 bases at V and 7 bases at J, with 15 bases in the middle. There are 13 residues in the CDR3. CDR1 is LNHDA, CDR2 SQIVND, per germline (reference sequence). The CDR3 protein is CASSPQVDAGYTF. The CDR3 DNA reads as TGTGCCAGTAGCCCCCAGGTGGACGCTGGCTACACCTTC.

Turning to this clone: The same CDR3 arises from other DNA sequences in this sample as well. The V gene is TRBV5-1, the J gene TRBJ1-1; no definite D call. This CDR3 is 13 amino acids long. The V and J ends lost 0 bases and 2 bases respectively, with 5 bases between them. Germline V gene sequence: CDR1 SGHRS, CDR2 YFSETQ. This CDR3 is CASSLGVNTEAFF. The CDR3 region has the DNA TGCGCCAGCAGCTTGGGGGTAAACACTGAAGCTTTCTTT.

The rearrangement joins TRBV7-2 to TRBJ2-7; the match to TRBD1 covers 9 bases. Germline CDR1 is SGHTA and CDR2 is FQGNSA. There are 14 residues in the CDR3. Germline trimming cut 5 bases from V and 1 base from J; bases unmatched to any gene: 3. CDR3 protein: CASSKTGGSYEQYF. In DNA, the CDR3 is TGTGCCAGCAGCAAGACAGGGGGTTCCTACGAGCAGTACTTC.

The chain has TRBV10-3 and TRBJ2-7; TRBD1 matches at 8 bases. CDR1 and CDR2 from the germline V gene are ENHRY and SYGVKD. The CDR3 runs to 14 residues. V trimming: 7 bases; J trimming: 1 base; junction bases outside the gene matches: 6. CDR3 in DNA: TGTGCCATCATGGACAGGGTAGGATCCTACGAGCAGTACTTC. It specifies CAIMDRVGSYEQYF.

The V call is TRBV19, the J call TRBJ2-3; the match to TRBD1 covers 10 bases. Germline V gives CDR1 LNHDA, CDR2 SQIVND (reference sequence). The V gene end was trimmed by 6 bases and the J gene end by 3 bases; junction bases not matched to a gene: 6. This CDR3 is built from 15 residues. CDR3 sequence: CASRLGQGMTDTQYF. In nucleotides, the CDR3 is TGTGCCAGTAGGTTGGGACAGGGGATGACAGATACGCAGTATTTT.

With respect to this clone: Other DNA sequences in the sample encode the same CDR3. The chain joins TRBV10-3 to TRBJ1-1; the D gene is possibly TRBD1 (6 bases). The CDR3 runs to 14 residues. Trimming left V 2 bases short and J 1 base short, with 8 bases between. Germline V gene sequence: CDR1 ENHRY, CDR2 SYGVKD. CDR3 in DNA: TGTGCCATCAGTGAGACAGGGCGGAACACTGAAGCTTTCTTT. It is translated as CAISETGRNTEAFF.

The chain carries TRBV29-1 and TRBJ2-3; tentative D call: TRBD1 (5 bases). Germline-derived CDR1 and CDR2 are SQVTM and ANQGSEA. The CDR3 totals 16 residues. Trimming removed 6 bases from V and 0 bases from J, with 19 bases in between. The CDR3, as DNA: TGCAGCGTCCTCCTCCTGGACAAGTCTAGCACAGATACGCAGTATTTT. Protein sequence: CSVLLLDKSSTDTQYF.

The chain has TRBV6-1 and TRBJ1-6; TRBD1 is a possible D gene (5 bases). Looked up from germline, CDR1 is MNHNS and CDR2 is SASEGT. Trimming cost V 1 base and J 7 bases, with 11 bases left between them. The CDR3 loop spans 15 amino acids. CDR3 sequence: CASSEEVGLNSPLHF. The CDR3 DNA follows: TGTGCCAGCAGTGAAGAGGTGGGGCTAAATTCACCCCTCCACTTT.

Regarding this clone: Other DNA sequences in the same sample also yield this CDR3. The chain links TRBV6-5 to TRBJ2-7, with D unresolved. The CDR3 is 12 amino acids. Trimming shortened V by 4 bases and J by 2 bases, and 6 bases separated the two germline ends. CDR1 and CDR2 from the germline V gene are MNHEY and SVGAGI. The CDR3 loop is CASSSTTYEQYF. The CDR3 DNA is TGTGCCAGCAGTTCAACCACCTACGAGCAGTACTTC.

A note on this clone: In the same sample, other DNA sequences code for this CDR3. The rearrangement uses TRBV5-1 and TRBJ1-1, with 7 positions matching TRBD1. V lost 4 bases and J lost 0; bases outside the gene matches: 3. The CDR3 contains 14 residues. Germline V CDR1 and CDR2: SGHRS, YFSETQ. The CDR3 loop is CASSAGQLNTEAFF. CDR3 DNA sequence: TGCGCCAGCAGCGCGGGACAGTTGAACACTGAAGCTTTCTTT.

This chain links TRBV2 with TRBJ2-3; TRBD1 agrees at 8 bases. The length of the CDR3 is 14 residues. Germline loops: CDR1 SNHLY, CDR2 FYNNEI. Trimming took 5 bases from V and 4 from J; bases not matched to a gene: 5. CDR3 nucleotide sequence: TGTGCCAGCAGTCGACAGGGGCCCGCAGATACGCAGTATTTT. This translates into CASSRQGPADTQYF.

This rearrangement joins TRBV7-8 to TRBJ2-7; TRBD2 agrees at 12 bases. Germline-derived CDR1 and CDR2 are SGHVS and FQNEAQ. CDR3 length: 19 amino acids. Germline trimming cut 5 bases from V and 6 bases from J; bases unmatched to any gene: 20. The DNA for the CDR3 is TGTGCCAGCAGCCCCACGCCCGGGACTAGCGGGTGGCTGGTACTCGAGCAGTACTTC. As protein: CASSPTPGTSGWLVLEQYF. Filled out from reference TRBV7-8 and TRBJ2-7, the complete variable domain reads GAGVSQSPRYKVAKRGQDVALRCDPISGHVSLFWYQQALGQGPEFLTYFQNEAQLDKSGLPSDRFFAERPEGSVSTLKIQRTQQEDSAVYLCASSPTPGTSGWLVLEQYFGPGTRLTVT.

This chain uses TRBV7-2 with TRBJ1-2, with 10 bases that match TRBD1. This CDR3 contains 15 residues. Trimming took 5 bases from V and 5 from J; bases not matched to a gene: 8. Germline lookup yields CDR1 SGHTA and CDR2 FQGNSA. CDR3 bases: TGTGCCAGCAGCCGCACCGGGACAGGGGTTTATGGCTACACCTTC. Translated, it gives CASSRTGTGVYGYTF.